Presented here are 23 T cell receptor beta chains from one specimen sequenced in a study of lymphopenia after photon versus proton radiotherapy. The table came from immunoSEQ multiplex PCR; TCRdb's copy has only in-frame clones and leaves some out. The data show about 22,000 clones, around 90% seen once. Sequencing was performed on peripheral blood, taken from a patient treated with proton-based radiotherapy. These TCRs come from a woman in her 70s with pancreatic cancer. Some clones in this sample may be carry-over from other donors' samples.

The rearrangement uses TRBV7-2 and TRBJ2-3; 7 bases fit TRBD2. This CDR3 spans 14 amino acids. Germline lookup yields CDR1 SGHTA and CDR2 FQGNSA. J was trimmed by 8 bases and V by 5 bases; bases with no gene match: 10. The DNA for the CDR3 is TGTGCCAGCAGCCCCTCTAGCCGCGGGGGTACGCAGTATTTT. Encoded protein: CASSPSSRGGTQYF.

V gene TRBV16 combines with J gene TRBJ1-5, with 10 bases fitting TRBD1. CDR1 KGHSY and CDR2 FQNENV come from the germline V gene. CDR3 length: 14 amino acids. J gave up 5 bases and V 4 bases, and 2 bases lay outside the gene matches. This CDR3 reads CASSRQGADQPQHF. The CDR3, as DNA: TGTGCCAGCAGCCGACAGGGGGCAGATCAGCCCCAGCATTTT.

V gene TRBV30 combines with J gene TRBJ2-3; D could derive from TRBD1 or TRBD2 (6 bases each). V lost 2 bases and J 4 bases, leaving 7 bases between the germline ends. Germline-derived CDR1 and CDR2 are GTSNPN and SVGIG (reference sequence). There are 12 residues in the CDR3. The CDR3 region is CAWSRGADTQYF. DNA of the CDR3: TGTGCCTGGAGTAGGGGGGCAGATACGCAGTATTTT.

The rearrangement joins TRBV7-2 to TRBJ1-5; D is undetermined. The germline V gene encodes CDR1 SGHTA and CDR2 FQGNSA. The CDR3 runs to 15 residues. Trimming took off 3 bases at V and 1 base at J, with 10 bases between the two ends. In DNA, the CDR3 is TGTGCCAGCAGCTTCGGGAGCGGGAGCAATCAGCCCCAGCATTTT. Translated, it gives CASSFGSGSNQPQHF.

The chain couples TRBV19 to TRBJ1-5; the D is unclear. The V end was cut by 5 bases, the J end by 4 bases, with 15 bases between. Germline V lookup: CDR1 LNHDA, CDR2 SQIVND (reference sequence). CDR3 length equals 15 residues. CDR3 sequence: CASSPEGLVNQPQHF. The DNA of the CDR3 is TGTGCCAGTAGTCCGGAGGGTCTCGTGAATCAGCCCCAGCATTTT. Using reference TRBV19 and TRBJ1-5 for the parts outside the CDR3, the full variable domain is DGGITQSPKYLFRKEGQNVTLSCEQNLNHDAMYWYRQDPGQGLRLIYYSQIVNDFQKGDIAEGYSVSREKKESFPLTVTSAQKNPTAFYLCASSPEGLVNQPQHFGDGTRLSIL.

The rearrangement links TRBV15 to TRBJ2-2; no clear D gene. Between the trimmed V and J ends, which lost 0 bases and 3 bases, there was a span of 8 bases. This CDR3 is 15 amino acids long. Germline V lookup: CDR1 LNHNV, CDR2 YYDKDF (reference sequence). The CDR3 spells CATSRERSYTGELFF. In DNA form, the CDR3 reads TGTGCCACCAGCAGAGAGCGGTCCTACACCGGGGAGCTGTTTTTT.

This clone showed up just once. This rearrangement joins TRBV28 to TRBJ1-4; 9 bases are shared with TRBD1. CDR3 size: 14 residues. Per the germline V gene, CDR1 is MDHEN and CDR2 is SYDVKM. V lost 6 bases and J lost 5; bases outside the gene matches: 4. This chain's CDR3 is CASRTGQGNEKLFF. Here the CDR3 DNA reads TGTGCCAGCAGAACGGGACAGGGCAATGAAAAACTGTTTTTT.

CDR3 bases: TGTGCCAGCAGTCCCATACGTGGCACCGGGGAGCTGTTTTTT. Its translation: CASSPIRGTGELFF. The chain has TRBV2 and TRBJ2-2; the D is unclear. V shed 5 bases and J shed 4 bases, with 11 bases lying between them. Germline V gene sequence: CDR1 SNHLY, CDR2 FYNNEI. The CDR3 is 14 residues long.

The gene calls are TRBV2 and TRBJ2-7; D remains ambiguous. V shed 1 base and J shed 3 bases, with 16 bases lying between them. In germline, CDR1 is SNHLY, CDR2 FYNNEI. The CDR3 has 16 residues. The DNA for the CDR3 is TGTGCCAGCAGTGAAGGTGGTGGGCGGAGCTACTACGAGCAGTACTTC. It yields the protein CASSEGGGRSYYEQYF.

Regarding this clone: A junction end diverges from the germline sequence, so it may reflect a read error. The chain links TRBV7-7 to TRBJ1-1; tentative D call: TRBD1 (5 bases). The CDR3 is 13 residues long. The germline V gene encodes CDR1 SSHAT and CDR2 FNYEAQ (reference sequence). The CDR3 coding sequence is TGTGCTAGCAGCTTAAGTCTGGGGGGGGAAGCTTTCTTT. Translated: CASSLSLGGEAFF.

CDR3: CASSFTNPSSEQFF. In DNA form, the CDR3 reads TGTGCCAGCAGTTTCACTAATCCCTCTTCGGAGCAGTTCTTC. V is TRBV28 and J is TRBJ2-1, with D unclear. V lost 3 bases to trimming and J lost 10 bases, with 16 bases between them. From germline, CDR1 is MDHEN and CDR2 SYDVKM. The CDR3 runs 14 residues.

J is TRBJ1-2 and V is TRBV9; 10 positions match TRBD1. V dropped 0 bases and J dropped 7; count of bases not matched to a gene: 12. CDR3 length: 17 residues. Germline CDR1 SGDLS, CDR2 YYNGEE. CDR3 sequence (DNA): TGTGCCAGCAGCGTAGGGGACAGGGGAAGTCTATACGGTGGCTACACCTTC. Residues: CASSVGDRGSLYGGYTF. The full variable domain, rest sourced from reference TRBV9 and TRBJ1-2, is DSGVTQTPKHLITATGQRVTLRCSPRSGDLSVYWYQQSLDQGLQFLIQYYNGEERAKGNILERFSAQQFPDLHSELNLSSLELGDSALYFCASSVGDRGSLYGGYTFGSGTRLTVV.

The rearrangement uses TRBV27 and TRBJ1-1, with D maybe TRBD1 (5 bases). This CDR3 spans 17 amino acids. The V and J ends lost 7 bases and 4 bases respectively, with 25 bases between them. Germline CDR1 is MNHEY and CDR2 is SMNVEV (reference sequence). The CDR3 coding sequence is TGTGCCAGCAACCTATTAGGGGATTTGGGAGGAGGCACTGAAGCTTTCTTT. Amino acid sequence: CASNLLGDLGGGTEAFF.

The chain has TRBV7-9 and TRBJ2-5; 8 bases map to TRBD2. The trim removed 10 bases at V and 2 bases at J, leaving 12 bases unmatched. Germline V gene sequence: CDR1 SEHNR, CDR2 FQNEAQ (reference sequence). The CDR3 runs 15 residues. Here the CDR3 DNA reads TGTGCCACCTCCCATTACGGGAGGGGACAAGAGACCCAGTACTTC. Protein sequence: CATSHYGRGQETQYF.

The rearrangement uses TRBV30 and TRBJ1-1, with 9 bases fitting TRBD1. The CDR3 is made up of 11 amino acids. Germline V gives CDR1 GTSNPN, CDR2 SVGIG (reference sequence). V shed 4 bases, J shed 10 bases, and the junction held 4 bases outside the gene matches. The CDR3 spells CAWTGQGGAFF. Written as DNA, the CDR3 is TGTGCCTGGACGGGACAGGGAGGAGCTTTCTTT.

In this sample, this clone turned up once. The chain is built from TRBV19 and TRBJ1-5; D might be TRBD1 (5 bases). The germline gives CDR1 LNHDA, CDR2 SQIVND (reference sequence). Trimming removed 4 bases at V and 3 bases at J, with 16 bases between. CDR3 size: 16 residues. The DNA of the CDR3 is TGTGCCAGTAGTACCCCCGGCAGGGAACCCAATCAGCCCCAGCATTTT. This translates into CASSTPGREPNQPQHF.

This chain joins TRBV6-4 and TRBJ1-2, with D unresolved. Germline V lookup: CDR1 MRHNA, CDR2 SNTAGT. The CDR3 length is 16 residues. V lost 3 bases, J lost 0 bases, and 14 bases lay in between. CDR3 sequence (DNA): TGTGCCAGCAGTGATCGAGCAGAAATGTCTAACTATGGCTACACCTTC. Its protein product is CASSDRAEMSNYGYTF.

V is TRBV7-9 and J is TRBJ2-5; D possibly matches TRBD1 or TRBD2 (5 bases each). Germline V CDR1 and CDR2: SEHNR, FQNEAQ (reference sequence). The V end was cut by 4 bases, the J end by 0 bases, with 21 bases between. The CDR3 extends over 18 amino acids. This CDR3 is CASSSGFGSGRNQETQYF. For the CDR3, the DNA is TGTGCCAGCAGCTCTGGATTTGGTTCGGGACGGAACCAAGAGACCCAGTACTTC.

In DNA, the CDR3 is TGTGCCACCGGCGGGGCTGGGATAGCAGGGTACGAGCAGTACTTC. Protein: CATGGAGIAGYEQYF. The chain carries TRBV27 and TRBJ2-7, with D maybe TRBD2 (6 bases). Trimming pared 10 bases from V and 4 bases from J, leaving 23 bases between. The CDR3 extends over 15 amino acids. In germline, CDR1 is MNHEY, CDR2 SMNVEV (reference sequence).

The chain couples TRBV12-5 to TRBJ1-2, with 10 bases that match TRBD1. The V gene's germline CDR1 is LGHNT and CDR2 FRNRAP. The CDR3 spans 16 residues. After removal of 3 bases from V and 9 bases from J, the junction contained 13 bases not matched to a gene. The CDR3 DNA is TGTGCTAGTGGTTTCGGACAGGGGGAGTCTTCGGTTCGCTACACCTTC. Protein: CASGFGQGESSVRYTF.

J is TRBJ2-3 and V is TRBV12-5; the D is unclear. The ends were cut back, 3 bases at V and 6 bases at J, with 7 bases in the middle. CDR1 LGHNT and CDR2 FRNRAP come from the germline V gene. This CDR3 is 12 amino acids long. The CDR3 reads CASGLRSDTQYF. DNA for the CDR3: TGTGCTAGTGGTTTACGGTCTGATACGCAGTATTTT.

This sequence joins TRBV7-9 and TRBJ2-6; D not resolved. Between the trimmed V and J ends, which lost 7 bases and 1 base, there was a span of 5 bases. Looked up from germline, CDR1 is SEHNR and CDR2 is FQNEAQ (reference sequence). The CDR3 has 13 residues. The CDR3 coding sequence is TGTGCCAGCACCAGTTCTGGGGCCAACGTCCTGACTTTC. This gives the protein CASTSSGANVLTF.

V and J are TRBV27 and TRBJ1-4; D might be TRBD1 (6 bases). Trimming removed 5 bases at V and 7 bases at J, with 17 bases between. The CDR3 is 15 residues long. The germline V gene encodes CDR1 MNHEY and CDR2 SMNVEV (reference sequence). The CDR3 loop reads CASSPSGVGSEKLFF. The CDR3 DNA sequence: TGTGCCAGCAGTCCTTCAGGGGTGGGGAGTGAAAAACTGTTTTTT.